Below are 26 T cell receptor beta chains sequenced from a single sample in a study of shared clonotypes between healthy human individuals. Generated by immunoSEQ multiplex PCR, the TCRdb table keeps only in-frame clones and is missing some. In the table there are roughly 2.4 million clones, under 97% of which are singletons. The specimen sequenced was naive CD4+ T cells sorted from blood. Subset of the sample: CD45RA+ positively selected. Receptor source: a man between 18 and 29 years old in good health.

This clone was recorded once. The chain links TRBV5-4 to TRBJ2-7; 8 bases map to TRBD1. Germline V CDR1 and CDR2: SGHNT, YYREEE (reference sequence). CDR3 length: 16 residues. J lost 5 bases, V lost 1 base, and 11 bases had no gene match. The CDR3 nucleotides read TGTGCCAGCAGCTTGCTAGGCGCAGGGGGCGGGAACGAGCAGTACTTC. Protein product: CASSLLGAGGGNEQYF.

The chain combines TRBV13 with TRBJ2-5; D uncertain. The end of the DNA fits TRBJ2-7 better, so the J call may be wrong. Germline V gene sequence: CDR1 PRHDT, CDR2 FYEKMQ (reference sequence). The CDR3 sequence is 14 residues long. This CDR3 reads CASSPQSNSYEQYF. The CDR3 coding sequence is TGTGCCAGCAGCCCACAAAGCAACTCCTACGAGCAGTACTTC.

V gene TRBV4-1 combines with J gene TRBJ2-7, with D uncertain. Trimming removed 0 bases at V and 9 bases at J, with 18 bases between. CDR3 size: 15 residues. Germline CDR1 and CDR2: MGHRA and YSYEKL. CDR3 coding DNA: TGCGCCAGCAGCCAAGAGGGTAACCAAGCTGTGAGGCAGTACTTC. As protein: CASSQEGNQAVRQYF.

This chain connects TRBV5-4 to TRBJ2-6; unclear D gene. Per germline, CDR1 SGHNT and CDR2 YYREEE (reference sequence). Trimming shortened V by 2 bases and J by 0 bases, and 6 bases separated the two germline ends. The CDR3 is 15 residues long. The CDR3 loop reads CASSFEASGANVLTF. The CDR3 DNA sequence: TGTGCCAGCAGCTTTGAGGCCTCTGGGGCCAACGTCCTGACTTTC.

This clone was seen just once. Other DNA variants within this sample encode the same CDR3. This chain uses TRBV2 with TRBJ2-7, with D unclear. Germline V CDR1 and CDR2: SNHLY, FYNNEI. The CDR3 sequence is 11 residues long. Trimming cost V 6 bases and J 4 bases, with 7 bases left between them. The CDR3 DNA reads TGTGCCAGCAGCAGTCTGTACGAGCAGTACTTC. Translation gives CASSSLYEQYF.

The chain uses TRBV7-8 and TRBJ2-7; 14 bases align to TRBD2. J gave up 7 bases and V 0 bases, and 2 bases lay outside the gene matches. This CDR3 is built from 15 residues. Germline-derived CDR1 and CDR2 are SGHVS and FQNEAQ. The CDR3 DNA sequence: TGTGCCAGCAGCTTAGCGGGACTAGCGGGAGTTGAGCAGTACTTC. Translated: CASSLAGLAGVEQYF.

This clone was seen just once. The chain is built from TRBV2 and TRBJ1-2, with a weak D call TRBD1 (6 bases). CDR3 length: 14 residues. The ends were cut back, 6 bases at V and 5 bases at J, with 16 bases in the middle. Germline CDR1 and CDR2: SNHLY and FYNNEI. DNA of the CDR3: TGTGCCAGCAGCTCGGGACACTCCTCTTATGGCTACACCTTC. The encoded protein is CASSSGHSSYGYTF.

This clone was seen once. The chain employs TRBV28 and TRBJ1-2; no clear D. The germline CDR1 and CDR2 sequences are MDHEN and SYDVKM. The CDR3 consists of 14 residues. V was clipped by 5 bases and J by 8 bases, with 18 bases between them. CDR3 coding DNA: TGTGCCAGCAGTCAGTCGGGCGGCGAACGAGGCTACACCTTC. It translates to CASSQSGGERGYTF.

This sequence joins TRBV5-1 and TRBJ1-6; TRBD1 matches at 10 bases. The CDR3 runs to 14 residues. V was pared by 3 bases and J by 10 bases, with 4 bases of the junction left unmatched. From germline, CDR1 is SGHRS and CDR2 YFSETQ. The CDR3 region has the DNA TGCGCCAGCAGCTCCGGGACAGGGGAATCACCCCTCCACTTT. It is translated as CASSSGTGESPLHF.

This chain links TRBV5-1 with TRBJ2-7, with TRBD2 matching 9 bases. The CDR3 spans 16 residues. Germline CDR1 SGHRS, CDR2 YFSETQ. Germline trimming cut 4 bases from V and 3 bases from J; bases unmatched to any gene: 11. CDR3 in DNA: TGCGCCAGCAGCACCTTTTCTCGGACTAGCGACTACGAGCAGTACTTC. It is translated as CASSTFSRTSDYEQYF.

The chain recombines TRBV6-1 with TRBJ1-4, with D possibly matching TRBD1 (5 bases). V lost 6 bases and J lost 8, with 16 bases in between. Germline V lookup: CDR1 MNHNS, CDR2 SASEGT. The CDR3 consists of 14 residues. DNA of the CDR3: TGTGCCAGCAGGGGAATGGGGCCGATCGAAAAACTGTTTTTT. Protein product: CASRGMGPIEKLFF.

The chain joins TRBV11-2 to TRBJ2-2; a weak D match, TRBD2 (5 bases). V lost 3 bases to trimming and J lost 6 bases, with 8 bases between them. The CDR3 has 13 amino acids. From germline, CDR1 is SGHAT and CDR2 FQNNGV. Here the CDR3 reads CASSFWTSGELFF. The CDR3 DNA reads TGTGCCAGCAGCTTTTGGACTTCCGGGGAGCTGTTTTTT.

This clone has just one count. This CDR3 is also generated by other DNA sequences in the sample. This chain connects TRBV6-5 to TRBJ2-7, with D maybe TRBD2 (6 bases). Germline V lookup: CDR1 MNHEY, CDR2 SVGAGI. The length of the CDR3 is 15 residues. V was pared by 0 bases and J by 3 bases, with 12 bases between. Here the CDR3 DNA reads TGTGCCAGCAGTTACTCCTACGGGAGTAGCTACGAGCAGTACTTC. Its translation is CASSYSYGSSYEQYF.

V gene TRBV6-6 combines with J gene TRBJ2-7; 10 bases line up with TRBD2. The germline CDR1 and CDR2 sequences are MNHNY and SVGAGI (reference sequence). Unmatched junction bases numbered 8, after V lost 6 bases and J lost 0 bases. The CDR3 loop spans 16 amino acids. CDR3 DNA: TGTGCCAGCAGCCGCGGACTAGCGGAGGGCTCCTACGAGCAGTACTTC. This gives the protein CASSRGLAEGSYEQYF.

CDR3 in DNA: TGTGCCAGCAGGGCCCTACTAGCGGGAGAAGGCAATGAGCAGTTCTTC. Amino acid sequence: CASRALLAGEGNEQFF. The gene calls are TRBV5-4 and TRBJ2-1; 11 bases align to TRBD2. The CDR3 length is 16 residues. V was pared by 5 bases and J by 6 bases, with 10 bases of the junction left unmatched. Germline CDR1 SGHNT, CDR2 YYREEE (reference sequence). Drawing the rest from reference TRBV5-4 and TRBJ2-1, the complete variable domain is ETGVTQSPTHLIKTRGQQVTLRCSSQSGHNTVSWYQQALGQGPQFIFQYYREEENGRGNFPPRFSGLQFPNYSSELNVNALELDDSALYLCASRALLAGEGNEQFFGPGTRLTVL.

CDR3 sequence: CASTSQAATNEKLFF. The CDR3, as DNA: TGTGCCAGTACCTCTCAGGCCGCAACTAATGAAAAACTGTTTTTT. The genes are TRBV19 and TRBJ1-4; D gene ambiguous. Looked up from germline, CDR1 is LNHDA and CDR2 is SQIVND (reference sequence). Trimming took 7 bases from V and 0 from J, leaving 12 bases between them. The length of the CDR3 is 15 residues.

This clone was detected only once. The chain joins TRBV6-5 to TRBJ1-4; maybe TRBD1 (5 bases). Germline-derived CDR1 and CDR2 are MNHEY and SVGAGI. This CDR3 is 15 amino acids long. V was trimmed by 2 bases and J by 8 bases, leaving 15 bases between them. CDR3 nucleotide sequence: TGTGCCAGCAGTTACGCTGACGCCGGGGGAGAAAAACTGTTTTTT. It is translated as CASSYADAGGEKLFF.

The rearrangement uses TRBV11-2 and TRBJ1-2; possible D gene TRBD1, 5 bases. V lost 3 bases, J lost 0 bases, and 17 bases lay in between. CDR1 is SGHAT, CDR2 FQNNGV, per germline. The CDR3 is made up of 17 amino acids. CDR3: CASSFNGAGDANYGYTF. As DNA, the CDR3 is TGTGCCAGCAGCTTTAACGGGGCCGGGGATGCTAACTATGGCTACACCTTC.

V gene TRBV6-6 combines with J gene TRBJ1-5; no firm D call. This CDR3 spans 13 amino acids. Trimming pared 6 bases from V and 3 bases from J, leaving 9 bases between. CDR1 is MNHNY and CDR2 is SVGAGI in the germline V gene (reference sequence). The CDR3 DNA reads TGTGCCAGCAGCCAAACTGACAATCAGCCCCAGCATTTT. Protein: CASSQTDNQPQHF.

The chain couples TRBV18 to TRBJ1-3; D is ambiguous. V gave up 7 bases and J gave up 8 bases, with 21 bases separating them. Germline V lookup: CDR1 KGHSH, CDR2 LQKENI. This CDR3 contains 15 residues. CDR3 region: CASCPTQAAGDTIYF. CDR3 in DNA: TGTGCCAGCTGCCCAACCCAGGCCGCCGGCGACACCATATATTTT.

The chain uses TRBV2 and TRBJ1-6; D is unresolved. This CDR3 is built from 13 residues. V was pared by 6 bases and J by 2 bases, with 5 bases between. CDR1 and CDR2 (germline): SNHLY, FYNNEI. The DNA for the CDR3 is TGTGCCAGCAGAAGGACCTATAATTCACCCCTCCACTTT. This sequence encodes CASRRTYNSPLHF.

The chain carries TRBV2 and TRBJ2-3; 8 bases align to TRBD1. The germline gives CDR1 SNHLY, CDR2 FYNNEI. The junction had 12 bases not matched to a gene; V was cut back by 5 bases and J by 2 bases. This CDR3 contains 17 residues. Here the CDR3 DNA reads TGTGCCAGCAGTCAACTCCTGACAGGGGAACTCACAGATACGCAGTATTTT. It encodes CASSQLLTGELTDTQYF.

Points on this clone: The same CDR3 is also encoded by other DNA sequences in this sample. The chain combines TRBV4-2 with TRBJ1-4; a weak D match, TRBD1 (5 bases). V lost 0 bases and J 8 bases, leaving 13 bases between the germline ends. The CDR3 is 15 amino acids. Looked up from germline, CDR1 is LGHNA and CDR2 is YNFKEQ. CDR3 region: CASSQDGAGGEKLFF. The CDR3 DNA sequence: TGTGCCAGCAGCCAAGATGGGGCAGGAGGGGAAAAACTGTTTTTT.

The chain links TRBV28 to TRBJ2-2; D not certain. CDR3 length: 15 amino acids. In germline, CDR1 is MDHEN, CDR2 SYDVKM. Trimming shortened V by 4 bases and J by 4 bases, and 13 bases separated the two germline ends. CDR3 protein: CASSSHGVGTGELFF. The CDR3 bases are TGTGCCAGCAGTTCTCATGGGGTAGGCACCGGGGAGCTGTTTTTT.

CDR3 nucleotides: TGTGCCAGCAGCGGATATACAGGGCCCACTGAAGCTTTCTTT. Its protein is CASSGYTGPTEAFF. The gene calls are TRBV6-6 and TRBJ1-1; a weak D match, TRBD1 (6 bases). Germline CDR1 and CDR2: MNHNY and SVGAGI (reference sequence). This CDR3 region has 14 residues. Trimming pared 6 bases from V and 4 bases from J, leaving 15 bases between.

For this clone: The identical CDR3 is also encoded by other nucleotide sequences in the sample. The chain carries TRBV6-5 and TRBJ2-3; D might be TRBD1 or TRBD2, each matching 5 bases. Trimming cost V 0 bases and J 1 base, with 5 bases left between them. The CDR3 is made up of 14 amino acids. CDR1 and CDR2 (germline): MNHEY, SVGAGI. This CDR3 reads CASSYSGGTDTQYF. The CDR3 nucleotides are TGTGCCAGCAGTTACTCGGGGGGCACAGATACGCAGTATTTT.